The TCR beta chain described here comes from a study of glioma-infiltrating T cells. Overall study results and limits: Gliomas, especially low-grade, showed above-expected tissue-blood divergence; non-neoplastic patients showed below.

As regards this clonotype: What it binds is unknown. One base away lies a much larger clone, so this may be a sequencing read error.

Using RNA template, CDR3s of TCR alpha and beta were amplified with iRepertoire arm-PCR. Tissue mRNA or PBMC total RNA, about 90-400 ng, went into one-step reverse transcription and amplification. TCRdb recomputed calls from the multiplex PCR reads with MiXCR, one row per CDR3 protein. This sample has fewer than 200,000 distinct CDR3 sequences, with roughly 45% found just once. This CDR3 comprises 14 residues. Germline CDR1 MDHEN, CDR2 SYDVKM. The V end lost 5 bases, the J end lost 6 bases, and 16 bases lay between the germline ends. V usage is TRBV28 and J usage is TRBJ1-2; D gene unclear. The sequenced sample consisted of glioma tissue, nonneoplastic brain tissue, or PBMCs (not recorded which). This clonotype was obtained from a human donor with low-grade glioma or glioblastoma, undergoing nonglioma brain surgery, or in good health (not recorded which). The CDR3 sequence: CASSIVVTVDGYTF. In DNA, the CDR3 is TGTGCCAGCAGTATAGTCGTAACAGTTGATGGCTACACCTTC.